The rows below give T cell receptor beta chains drawn from one sample of a study of vaccination and CD4 T cells after COVID-19. These TCRs are of unknown antigen specificity. TCRdb reprocessed the PCR reads via MiXCR and lists one record per CDR3 protein. The sample has around 20,000 distinct CDR3 sequences, approximately 40% seen once. The sequences come from CD4+ T cells from blood, cultured in vitro, collected about 7 months after SARS-CoV-2 vaccination. These receptors were collected from a human donor who had recovered from COVID-19. The CDR3 runs from the conserved cysteine through the conserved F or W.

V gene	CDR3 length	J gene	CDR3 protein
TRBV20-1	14	TRBJ1-3	CSARGDGSGNTIYF
TRBV20-1	15	TRBJ2-5	CSARDPDRGKETQYF
TRBV27	15	TRBJ1-5	CASSLTWFSNQPQHF
TRBV20-1	11	TRBJ2-4	CSAPFDNIQYF
TRBV20-1	11	TRBJ1-3	CSARSGNTIYF
TRBV6-1	11	TRBJ1-2	CASSPAYGYTF
TRBV19	15	TRBJ2-5	CASSKLAGGDETQYF
TRBV10-3	14	TRBJ2-5	CATSLTGTQETQYF
TRBV28	14	TRBJ1-3	CASSLVGSGNTIYF
TRBV6-1	14	TRBJ2-2	CASSKTRITGELFF
TRBV2	13	TRBJ2-7	CASSDPSSCEQYF
TRBV7-9	14	TRBJ1-1	CASSLRVLNTEAFF
TRBV7-8	12	TRBJ2-1	CASSPRSDEQFF
TRBV20-1	15	TRBJ2-7	CSARDGGRNPYEQYF
TRBV20-1	13	TRBJ2-7	CSAGIAGGYEQYF
TRBV10-3	8	TRBJ1-5	CAAQPQHF